This T cell receptor beta chain was sequenced in a study of blood T cell repertoires in COVID-19. The wider study: From T cells, B-cell-depleted T cells, or PBMCs came the material, which was cDNA or gDNA.

This CDR3 has 13 amino acids. Trimming shortened V by 3 bases and J by 4 bases, and 7 bases separated the two germline ends. Germline V gene data show CDR1 as SNHLY and CDR2 as FYNNEI. TCRdb keeps only in-frame clones here, not all; method: immunoSEQ multiplex PCR. The data show roughly 170,000 clones, with approximately 84% seen just once and about 6.4% held by the top ten. The V and J genes are TRBV2 and TRBJ2-1, with D possibly matching TRBD1 (5 bases). The clonotype comes from a human donor in a cohort sampled during active COVID-19. The sequenced sample consisted of peripheral blood. The CDR3 here is CASSDRAYNEQFF. CDR3 nucleotides: TGTGCCAGCAGTGACAGGGCTTACAATGAGCAGTTCTTC.